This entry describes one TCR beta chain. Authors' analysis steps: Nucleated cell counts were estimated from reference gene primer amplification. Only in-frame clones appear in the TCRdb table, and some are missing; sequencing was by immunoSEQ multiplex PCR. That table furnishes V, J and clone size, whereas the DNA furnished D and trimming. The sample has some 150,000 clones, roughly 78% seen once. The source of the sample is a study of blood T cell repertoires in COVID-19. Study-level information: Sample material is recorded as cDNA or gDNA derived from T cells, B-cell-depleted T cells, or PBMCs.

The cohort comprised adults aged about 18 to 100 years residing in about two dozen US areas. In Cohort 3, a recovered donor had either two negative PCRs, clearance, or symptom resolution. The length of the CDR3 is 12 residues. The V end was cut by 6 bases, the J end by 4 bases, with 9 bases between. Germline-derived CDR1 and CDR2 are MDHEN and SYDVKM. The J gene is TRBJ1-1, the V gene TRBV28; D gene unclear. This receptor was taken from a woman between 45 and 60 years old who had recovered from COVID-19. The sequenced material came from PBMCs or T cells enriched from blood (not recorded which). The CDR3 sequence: CASRSSTTEAFF. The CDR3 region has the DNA TGTGCCAGCAGGTCCTCTACCACTGAAGCTTTCTTT. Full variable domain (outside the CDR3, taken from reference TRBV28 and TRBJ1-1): DVKVTQSSRYLVKRTGEKVFLECVQDMDHENMFWYRQDPGLGLRLIYFSYDVKMKEKGDIPEGYSVSREKKERFSLILESASTNQTSMYLCASRSSTTEAFFGQGTRLTVV.